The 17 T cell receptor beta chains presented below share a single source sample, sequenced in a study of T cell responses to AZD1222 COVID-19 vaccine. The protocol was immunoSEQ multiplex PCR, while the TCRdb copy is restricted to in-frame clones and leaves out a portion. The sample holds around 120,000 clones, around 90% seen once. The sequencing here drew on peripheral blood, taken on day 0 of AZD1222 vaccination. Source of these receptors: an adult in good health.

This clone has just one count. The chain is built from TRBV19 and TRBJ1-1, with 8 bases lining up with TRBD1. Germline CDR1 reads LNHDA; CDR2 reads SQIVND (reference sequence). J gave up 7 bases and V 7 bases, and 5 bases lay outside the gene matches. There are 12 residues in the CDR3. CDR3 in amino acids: CASTVQGGEAFF. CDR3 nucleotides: TGTGCCAGTACCGTACAGGGGGGTGAAGCTTTCTTT.

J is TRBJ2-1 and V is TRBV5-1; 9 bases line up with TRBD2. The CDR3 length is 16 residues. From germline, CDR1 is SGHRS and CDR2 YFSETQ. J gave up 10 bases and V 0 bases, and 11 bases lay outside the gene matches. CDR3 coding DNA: TGCGCCAGCAGCTTGGCCCTGAGCGGGGGGAATGCGGAGCAGTTCTTC. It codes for CASSLALSGGNAEQFF.

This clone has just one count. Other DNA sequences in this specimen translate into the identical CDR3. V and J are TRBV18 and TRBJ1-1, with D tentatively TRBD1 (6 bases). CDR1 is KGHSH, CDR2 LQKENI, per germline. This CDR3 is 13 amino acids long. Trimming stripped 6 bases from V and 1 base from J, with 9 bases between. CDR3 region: CASSLQGNTEAFF. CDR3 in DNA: TGTGCCAGCTCCCTACAGGGGAACACTGAAGCTTTCTTT. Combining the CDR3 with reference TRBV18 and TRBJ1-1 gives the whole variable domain NAGVMQNPRHLVRRRGQEARLRCSPMKGHSHVYWYRQLPEEGLKFMVYLQKENIIDESGMPKERFSAEFPKEGPSILRIQQVVRGDSAAYFCASSLQGNTEAFFGQGTRLTVV.

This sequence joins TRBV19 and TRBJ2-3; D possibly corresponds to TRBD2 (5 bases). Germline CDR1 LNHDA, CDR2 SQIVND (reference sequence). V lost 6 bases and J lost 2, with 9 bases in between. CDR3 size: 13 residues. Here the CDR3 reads CASSSDYTDTQYF. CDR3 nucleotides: TGTGCCAGTAGCTCCGACTACACAGATACGCAGTATTTT.

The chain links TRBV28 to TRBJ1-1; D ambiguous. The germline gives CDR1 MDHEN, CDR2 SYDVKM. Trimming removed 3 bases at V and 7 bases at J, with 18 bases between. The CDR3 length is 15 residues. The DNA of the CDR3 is TGTGCCAGCAGTTTTCATCGACGTCGATACAGTGAAGCTTTCTTT. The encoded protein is CASSFHRRRYSEAFF.

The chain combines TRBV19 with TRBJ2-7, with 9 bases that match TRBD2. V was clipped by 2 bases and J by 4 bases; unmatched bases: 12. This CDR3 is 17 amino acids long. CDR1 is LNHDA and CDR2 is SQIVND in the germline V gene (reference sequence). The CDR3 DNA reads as TGTGCCAGTAGTATATCCCTAGCGGGGTCTTTTCAGTACGAGCAGTACTTC. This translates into CASSISLAGSFQYEQYF.

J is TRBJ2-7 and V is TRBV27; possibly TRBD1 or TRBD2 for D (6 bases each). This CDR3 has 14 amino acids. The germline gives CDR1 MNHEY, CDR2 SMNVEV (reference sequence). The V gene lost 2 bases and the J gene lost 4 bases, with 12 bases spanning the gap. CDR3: CASSLGGTTYEQYF. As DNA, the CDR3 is TGTGCCAGCAGTTTAGGAGGGACAACTTACGAGCAGTACTTC.

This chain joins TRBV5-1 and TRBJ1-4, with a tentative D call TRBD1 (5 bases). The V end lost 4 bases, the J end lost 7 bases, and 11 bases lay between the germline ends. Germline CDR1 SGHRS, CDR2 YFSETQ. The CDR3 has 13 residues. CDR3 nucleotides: TGCGCCAGCAGCGGGGGGATTCGTGAAAAACTGTTTTTT. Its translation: CASSGGIREKLFF. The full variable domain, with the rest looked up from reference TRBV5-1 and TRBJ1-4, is KAGVTQTPRYLIKTRGQQVTLSCSPISGHRSVSWYQQTPGQGLQFLFEYFSETQRNKGNFPGRFSGRQFSNSRSEMNVSTLELGDSALYLCASSGGIREKLFFGSGTQLSVL.

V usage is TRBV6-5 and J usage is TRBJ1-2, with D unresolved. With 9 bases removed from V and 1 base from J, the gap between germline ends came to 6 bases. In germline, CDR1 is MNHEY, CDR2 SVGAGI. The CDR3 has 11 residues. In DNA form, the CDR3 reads TGTGCCAGTTCATATAACTATGGCTACACCTTC. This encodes CASSYNYGYTF.

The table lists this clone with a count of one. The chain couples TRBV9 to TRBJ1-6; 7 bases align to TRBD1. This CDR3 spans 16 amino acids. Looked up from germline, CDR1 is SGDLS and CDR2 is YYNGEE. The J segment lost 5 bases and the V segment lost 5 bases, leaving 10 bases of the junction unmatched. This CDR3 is CASREGGAGNNSPLHF. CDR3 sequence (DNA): TGTGCCAGCAGGGAAGGGGGCGCCGGGAATAATTCACCCCTCCACTTT.

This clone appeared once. In nucleotides, the CDR3 is TGTGCCTGGAGACCGGACAGGGCCAACACCATATATTTT. This encodes CAWRPDRANTIYF. The chain uses TRBV30 and TRBJ1-3, with TRBD1 identical over 8 bases. The V and J ends lost 3 bases and 7 bases, in that order; junction bases with no gene match: 5. The CDR3 extends over 13 amino acids. Germline-derived CDR1 and CDR2 are GTSNPN and SVGIG (reference sequence).

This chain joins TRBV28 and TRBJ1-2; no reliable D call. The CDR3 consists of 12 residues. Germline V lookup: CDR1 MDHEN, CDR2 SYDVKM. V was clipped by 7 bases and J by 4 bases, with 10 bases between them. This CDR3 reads CASTGSGYGYTF. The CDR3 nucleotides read TGTGCCAGCACCGGGTCGGGCTATGGCTACACCTTC.

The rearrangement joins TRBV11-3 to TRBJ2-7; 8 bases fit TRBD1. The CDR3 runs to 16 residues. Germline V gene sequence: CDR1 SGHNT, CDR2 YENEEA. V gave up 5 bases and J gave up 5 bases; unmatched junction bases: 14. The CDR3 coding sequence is TGTGCCAGCAGCCCGGGGACAGGTCCTAATCGTCACGAGCAGTACTTC. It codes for CASSPGTGPNRHEQYF.

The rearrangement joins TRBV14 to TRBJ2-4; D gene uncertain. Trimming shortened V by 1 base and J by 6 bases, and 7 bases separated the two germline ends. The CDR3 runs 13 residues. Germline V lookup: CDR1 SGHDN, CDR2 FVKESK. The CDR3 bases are TGTGCCAGCAGCCAAGGTCCAGGAAACATTCAGTACTTC. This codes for CASSQGPGNIQYF.

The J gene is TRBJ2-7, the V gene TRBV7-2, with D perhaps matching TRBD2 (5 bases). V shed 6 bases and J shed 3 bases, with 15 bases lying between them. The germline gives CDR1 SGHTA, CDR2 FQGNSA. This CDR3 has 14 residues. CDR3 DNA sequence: TGTGCCAGCAGGCCCCCCCGGGGAAGCTACGAGCAGTACTTC. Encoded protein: CASRPPRGSYEQYF.

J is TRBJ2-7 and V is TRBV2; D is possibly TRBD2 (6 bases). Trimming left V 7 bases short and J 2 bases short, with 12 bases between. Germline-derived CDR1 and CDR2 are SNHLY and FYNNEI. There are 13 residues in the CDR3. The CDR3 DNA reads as TGTGCCAGCACCTCCGGGACTCCCTACGAGCAGTACTTC. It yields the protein CASTSGTPYEQYF. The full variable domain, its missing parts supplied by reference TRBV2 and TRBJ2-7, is EPEVTQTPSHQVTQMGQEVILRCVPISNHLYFYWYRQILGQKVEFLVSFYNNEISEKSEIFDDQFSVERPDGSNFTLKIRSTKLEDSAMYFCASTSGTPYEQYFGPGTRLTVT.

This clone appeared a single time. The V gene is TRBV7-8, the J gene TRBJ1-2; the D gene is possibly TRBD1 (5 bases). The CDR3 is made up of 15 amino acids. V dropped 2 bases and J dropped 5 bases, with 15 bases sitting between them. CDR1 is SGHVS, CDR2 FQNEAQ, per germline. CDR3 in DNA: TGTGCCAGCAGCTTACAGGGTGGGCCGAAATATGGCTACACCTTC. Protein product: CASSLQGGPKYGYTF.